This paragraph covers one T cell receptor beta chain sequence. What it binds is unknown. The data were taken from a study of Ad26.COV2.S vaccination and SARS-CoV-2 variants. The protocol was immunoSEQ multiplex PCR, while the TCRdb copy is restricted to in-frame clones and leaves out a portion. Of some 180,000 clones listed, roughly 89% are singletons. V lost 0 bases and J lost 0, with 9 bases in between. The germline V gene encodes CDR1 LGHDT and CDR2 YNNKEL (reference sequence). The CDR3 loop spans 16 amino acids. Study observations and caveats: Higher spike-specific TCR breadth was found in vaccine recipients than in placebo recipients.

The sequenced sample was peripheral blood, obtained after recovery from COVID-19. The J gene is TRBJ2-1, the V gene TRBV3-1 (or the pseudogene TRBV3-2); D call uncertain. This clonotype was sampled from a human donor who had recovered from COVID-19. CDR3 in amino acids: CASSQDAESSYNEQFF. The CDR3 nucleotides are TGTGCCAGCAGCCAAGATGCGGAGAGCTCCTACAATGAGCAGTTCTTC.